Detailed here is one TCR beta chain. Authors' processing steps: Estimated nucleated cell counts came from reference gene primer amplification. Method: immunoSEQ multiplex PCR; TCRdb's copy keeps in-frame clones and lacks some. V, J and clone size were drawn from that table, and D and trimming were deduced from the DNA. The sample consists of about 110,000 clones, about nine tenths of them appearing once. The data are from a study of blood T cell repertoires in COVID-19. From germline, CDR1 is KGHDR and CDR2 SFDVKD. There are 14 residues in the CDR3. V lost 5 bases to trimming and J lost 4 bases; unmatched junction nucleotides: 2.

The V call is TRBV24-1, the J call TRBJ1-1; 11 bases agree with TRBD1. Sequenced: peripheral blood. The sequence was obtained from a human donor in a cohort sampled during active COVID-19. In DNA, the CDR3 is TGTGCCACCAGTGGGACAGGGGGCGCCACTGAAGCTTTCTTT. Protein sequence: CATSGTGGATEAFF.